What follows are 22 T cell receptor beta chains derived from one specimen sequenced in a study of T-cell memory formation after mild COVID-19. MiXCR, applied by TCRdb to the 5' RACE reads, yields one record per CDR3 protein. The sample has hundreds of thousands of distinct CDR3 sequences, about 15% seen once. Sequenced material: PBMCs or a T cell subset sorted from them (not recorded which). The source of these receptors is a man in his late teens or twenties who had mild COVID-19 (a few samples of this study predate the infection). Cell type and time point are not known.

The chain carries TRBV2 and TRBJ2-1, with D possibly matching TRBD2 (6 bases). This CDR3 spans 12 amino acids. Germline lookup yields CDR1 SNHLY and CDR2 FYNNEI. With 4 bases removed from V and 13 bases from J, the gap between germline ends came to 14 bases. The CDR3 region is CASSGGRSPQFF. The DNA of the CDR3 is TGTGCCAGCAGTGGGGGGAGGAGCCCCCAGTTCTTC.

The chain employs TRBV29-1 and TRBJ2-2; D call uncertain. V shed 5 bases and J shed 1 base, with 5 bases lying between them. Per germline, CDR1 SQVTM and CDR2 ANQGSEA. The CDR3 covers 12 residues. The CDR3 region has the DNA TGCAGCGTTTCGGAGAACACCGGGGAGCTGTTTTTT. Its protein product is CSVSENTGELFF.

The chain carries TRBV18 and TRBJ2-2; a weak D match, TRBD2 (5 bases). In germline, CDR1 is KGHSH, CDR2 LQKENI. The CDR3 totals 15 residues. Trimming shortened V by 2 bases and J by 6 bases, and 13 bases separated the two germline ends. The CDR3 loop is CASSPRSPGAGELFF. The CDR3 DNA is TGTGCCAGCTCACCAAGAAGCCCCGGGGCCGGGGAGCTGTTTTTT.

This clonotype was observed a handful of times. This chain joins TRBV7-9 and TRBJ2-5; unclear D gene. The CDR3 contains 13 residues. V was trimmed by 3 bases and J by 0 bases, leaving 5 bases between them. Germline V lookup: CDR1 SEHNR, CDR2 FQNEAQ (reference sequence). CDR3 amino acids: CASSLIDQETQYF. In DNA form, the CDR3 reads TGTGCCAGCAGCTTGATCGACCAAGAGACCCAGTACTTC.

V usage is TRBV4-1 and J usage is TRBJ1-6; D is unclear. Germline CDR1 and CDR2: MGHRA and YSYEKL. This CDR3 contains 15 residues. Trimming removed 1 base at V and 8 bases at J, with 12 bases between. CDR3 sequence: CASSQAVSVDSPLHF. The CDR3 DNA follows: TGCGCCAGCAGCCAAGCAGTGTCCGTGGATTCACCCCTCCACTTT.

This chain uses TRBV20-1 with TRBJ1-2; 9 bases are a match to TRBD1. This CDR3 region has 12 residues. Trimming removed 6 bases from V and 8 bases from J; junction bases left unmatched: 7. Looked up from germline, CDR1 is DFQATT and CDR2 is SNEGSKA (reference sequence). The CDR3 sequence is CSARDRVDGYTF. The CDR3, as DNA: TGCAGTGCCAGGGACAGGGTCGACGGCTACACCTTC.

This clonotype came up a few times. The rearrangement uses TRBV7-2 and TRBJ1-2; the D gene is possibly TRBD1 (6 bases). Germline V gene lookup returns CDR1 SGHTA and CDR2 FQGNSA. The V gene lost 5 bases and the J gene lost 5 bases, with 21 bases spanning the gap. This CDR3 contains 16 residues. The CDR3 reads CASSLQGAAVGYGYTF. DNA of the CDR3: TGTGCCAGCAGCCTACAGGGCGCGGCTGTAGGTTATGGCTACACCTTC.

The table lists this clonotype with many counts. V usage is TRBV6-6 and J usage is TRBJ2-7; D is possibly TRBD1 (6 bases). V dropped 2 bases and J dropped 1 base, with 9 bases sitting between them. CDR1 and CDR2 from the germline V gene are MNHNY and SVGAGI (reference sequence). This CDR3 contains 14 residues. CDR3 amino acids: CASSYTGSSYEQYF. The DNA of the CDR3 is TGTGCCAGCAGTTACACAGGGTCTTCCTACGAGCAGTACTTC.

The chain couples TRBV14 to TRBJ1-2, with D perhaps TRBD1 (5 bases). The CDR3 runs 15 residues. Trimming cost V 1 base and J 2 bases, with 11 bases left between them. Germline CDR1 SGHDN, CDR2 FVKESK. CDR3 loop: CASSQVLGTNYGYTF. The CDR3, as DNA: TGTGCCAGCAGCCAAGTCTTGGGGACGAACTATGGCTACACCTTC.

There are a few counts of this clonotype. The chain uses TRBV4-3 and TRBJ1-5; possible D gene TRBD1, 5 bases. Germline V gives CDR1 LGHNA, CDR2 YSLEER. This CDR3 spans 15 amino acids. V lost 0 bases to trimming and J lost 2 bases, with 8 bases between them. In nucleotides, the CDR3 is TGCGCCAGCAGCCAAGACTTAGGGGGCAATCAGCCCCAGCATTTT. It encodes CASSQDLGGNQPQHF.

The chain has TRBV2 and TRBJ2-7; 7 nucleotides line up with TRBD1. The CDR3 has 15 residues. Germline CDR1 SNHLY, CDR2 FYNNEI. The J segment lost 2 bases and the V segment lost 6 bases, leaving 10 bases of the junction unmatched. In nucleotides, the CDR3 is TGTGCCAGCAGGCCCTCCCAGACAGGGACCTACGAGCAGTACGTC. Encoded protein: CASRPSQTGTYEQYV.

This clonotype was recorded a few times. The chain uses TRBV5-1 and TRBJ2-1, with D tentatively TRBD1 (6 bases). V shed 0 bases and J shed 10 bases, with 11 bases lying between them. The germline V gene has CDR1 SGHRS and CDR2 YFSETQ. The CDR3 covers 13 residues. DNA of the CDR3: TGCGCCAGCAGCTTGGCGGACAGTTCGGAGCAGTTCTTC. Translation gives CASSLADSSEQFF.

The chain joins TRBV12-5 to TRBJ2-6; maybe TRBD1 (5 bases). The CDR3 has 14 residues. Germline loops: CDR1 LGHNT, CDR2 FRNRAP. V shed 7 bases and J shed 0 bases, with 7 bases lying between them. CDR3 nucleotide sequence: TGTGCTAGTGAGGGGCCCTCTGGGGCCAACGTCCTGACTTTC. Its protein product is CASEGPSGANVLTF.

The V gene is TRBV4-1, the J gene TRBJ2-2; D tentatively reads TRBD1 or TRBD2 (5 bases each). CDR1 and CDR2 from the germline V gene are MGHRA and YSYEKL. Trimming removed 0 bases from V and 6 bases from J, with 11 bases in between. The CDR3 is made up of 15 amino acids. The CDR3, as DNA: TGCGCCAGCAGCCAAGAAGAGGGGATGGCCGGGGAGCTGTTTTTT. Translating gives CASSQEEGMAGELFF.

This clonotype was found a few times. The chain employs TRBV6-2 or TRBV6-3 and TRBJ2-7, with 8 bases lining up with TRBD1. The CDR3 totals 14 residues. Germline CDR1 MNHEY, CDR2 SVGEGT. J was trimmed by 2 bases and V by 6 bases; bases with no gene match: 6. The CDR3 here is CASRHRDRTYEQYF. The CDR3 DNA reads TGTGCCAGCAGGCACCGGGACAGGACCTACGAGCAGTACTTC.

This clonotype was seen more than once but under ten times. The V call is TRBV7-2, the J call TRBJ1-4; TRBD1 matches at 9 bases. Per germline, CDR1 SGHTA and CDR2 FQGNSA. CDR3 length: 16 residues. V gave up 3 bases and J gave up 10 bases; unmatched junction bases: 12. CDR3 loop: CASSLDPGQGALKLFF. The CDR3 bases are TGTGCCAGCAGCTTGGATCCGGGACAGGGAGCCTTAAAACTGTTTTTT.

This clonotype came up a few times. This rearrangement joins TRBV2 to TRBJ2-2; D perhaps matches TRBD2 (7 bases). The germline gives CDR1 SNHLY, CDR2 FYNNEI. The V end lost 5 bases, the J end lost 4 bases, and 14 bases lay between the germline ends. The CDR3 totals 15 residues. The CDR3 region is CASSPGGPSTGELFF. The CDR3 coding sequence is TGTGCCAGCAGTCCCGGGGGGCCCTCCACCGGGGAGCTGTTTTTT.

This clonotype turned up a few times. One end of the junction varies from germline; a read error may be responsible. The chain carries TRBV11-2 and TRBJ2-5; D is ambiguous. Germline CDR1 reads SGHAT; CDR2 reads FQNNGV. This CDR3 is built from 14 residues. Here the CDR3 reads CASSIDIQAATQYF. The CDR3 DNA follows: TGTGCCAGCAGCATAGACATTCAGGCAGCGACCCAGTACTTC. The complete variable domain, with remaining parts taken from reference TRBV11-2 and TRBJ2-5, reads EAGVAQSPRYKIIEKRQSVAFWCNPISGHATLYWYQQILGQGPKLLIQFQNNGVVDDSQLPKDRFSAERLKGVDSTLKIQPAKLEDSAVYLCASSIDIQAATQYFGPGTRLLVL.

This chain uses TRBV5-5 with TRBJ1-1; 8 nucleotides align to TRBD1. The CDR3 sequence is 16 residues long. V was clipped by 1 base and J by 2 bases; unmatched bases: 7. Looked up from germline, CDR1 is SGHKS and CDR2 is YYEKEE (reference sequence). The CDR3 reads CASSLITGGPNTEAFF. As DNA, the CDR3 is TGTGCCAGCAGCTTGATAACAGGGGGACCTAACACTGAAGCTTTCTTT.

The chain has TRBV7-2 and TRBJ1-4; 9 nucleotides align to TRBD1. In germline, CDR1 is SGHTA, CDR2 FQGNSA. Trimming cost V 1 base and J 0 bases; bases outside gene matches: 9. The CDR3 has 19 residues. For the CDR3, the DNA is TGTGCCAGCAGCTTAGAACGGACAGGGGTGCTTACAACTAATGAAAAACTGTTTTTT. This translates into CASSLERTGVLTTNEKLFF.

The chain has TRBV24-1 and TRBJ2-1; D is uncertain. Trimming left V 6 bases short and J 0 bases short, with 11 bases between. This CDR3 is 15 amino acids long. CDR1 and CDR2 from the germline V gene are KGHDR and SFDVKD. The CDR3 reads CATSTYSSSYNEQFF. The CDR3 nucleotides are TGTGCCACCAGTACCTACTCGTCCTCCTACAATGAGCAGTTCTTC.

In its sample, this clonotype was seen many times. This sequence joins TRBV7-2 and TRBJ2-2; either TRBD1 or TRBD2 may supply D (5 bases each). The CDR3 spans 15 residues. V was shortened by 5 bases and J by 0 bases, with 10 bases between the two germline ends. CDR1 SGHTA and CDR2 FQGNSA come from the germline V gene. The CDR3 loop reads CASSRDPTNTGELFF. In DNA, the CDR3 is TGTGCCAGCAGCAGGGACCCCACGAACACCGGGGAGCTGTTTTTT.